These T cell receptor beta chains were read from a single sample in a study of blood T cell repertoires in COVID-19. Clones were read by immunoSEQ multiplex PCR, and TCRdb kept only the in-frame ones, dropping some. The sample has 320,000 or so clones; about 87% are singletons. The sample comprised PBMCs or T cells enriched from blood (not recorded which). These receptors were taken from a man in his thirties or forties who had recovered from COVID-19. CDR3s include the opening cysteine and the closing phenylalanine or tryptophan. The order of the fields is V gene, J gene, D gene, CDR3 length, clone size, CDR3 DNA, CDR3 protein. D genes are given only for firm matches. Size is omitted from some rows. Given values are once, few, many or a class for expanded clones.

>TRBV28|TRBJ1-2|TRBD1|17|-
TGTGCCAGCAGTTTGGGCGCTACAGGGGGCAGCACCTATGGCTACACCTTC
CASSLGATGGSTYGYTF
>TRBV27|TRBJ1-2|-|12|once
TGTGCCAGCGCGGGGGGTGCGGGAGGCTACACCTTC
CASAGGAGGYTF
>TRBV2|TRBJ2-7|-|12|-
TGTGCCAGCTCGGCAGGGACCTACGAGCAGTACTTC
CASSAGTYEQYF
>TRBV3-1/TRBV3-2|TRBJ2-5|-|15|-
TGTGCCAGCAGCCAAGGTAGGGGCCCGAGTGCGACCCAGTACTTC
CASSQGRGPSATQYF
>TRBV7-9|TRBJ1-5|-|14|-
TGTGCCAGCAGCTTAGCAGGGACTGTTCAGCCCCAGCATTTT
CASSLAGTVQPQHF
>TRBV30|TRBJ1-1|TRBD1|15|once
TGTGCCCAACGGACAGGGTATTTAATGAACACTGAAGCTTTCTTT
CAQRTGYLMNTEAFF
>TRBV5-4|TRBJ2-3|TRBD1|14|once
TGTGCCAGCAGCTTGACAGGGGCGGCAGATACGCAGTATTTT
CASSLTGAADTQYF
>TRBV9|TRBJ2-1|-|14|-
TGTGCCAGCAGCGTCGGCGGGGACGGAGGTGAGCAGTTCTTC
CASSVGGDGGEQFF
>TRBV11-3|TRBJ2-1|-|11|-
TGTGCCAGCAGCAAGGGAGGTGAGCAGTTCTTC
CASSKGGEQFF
>TRBV2|TRBJ2-7|TRBD1|12|-
TGTGCCAGCAGGCCGGGACAGGAGGCGCAGTACTTC
CASRPGQEAQYF